The 6 T cell receptor beta chains below were found in one sample sequenced in a study of graft-versus-host responses after intestinal transplantation. Method: immunoSEQ multiplex PCR; TCRdb's copy keeps in-frame clones and lacks some. Of approximately 100,000 clones detected, about 82% appear once; the ten largest clones hold about 1.5%. Sample: PBMCs, taken 255 days after intestinal transplant. These receptors were collected from a human patient who received an intestinal transplant, so some T cells may come from the graft donor.

The chain recombines TRBV4-2 with TRBJ2-3; TRBD2 matches at 8 bases. The junction had 5 bases not matched to a gene; V was cut back by 3 bases and J by 3 bases. The CDR3 spans 15 residues. Per the germline V gene, CDR1 is LGHNA and CDR2 is YNFKEQ. DNA of the CDR3: TGTGCCAGCAGCCACTCTGAGCGGGAGACAGATACGCAGTATTTT. Residues: CASSHSERETDTQYF.

The CDR3 nucleotides are TGTGCCAGCAGTGAAGATCCAGCGCAAGATACGCAGTATTTT. Amino acid sequence: CASSEDPAQDTQYF. This chain uses TRBV2 with TRBJ2-3; D gene unclear. Germline CDR1 is SNHLY and CDR2 is FYNNEI. V was cut by 1 base and J by 5 bases, with 10 bases left in between. The CDR3 has 14 residues.

The rearrangement links TRBV6-1 to TRBJ1-1; no firm D call. V lost 2 bases to trimming and J lost 8 bases, with 12 bases between them. Germline V CDR1 and CDR2: MNHNS, SASEGT. This CDR3 region has 13 residues. CDR3 amino acids: CASSEWQADEAFF. In nucleotides, the CDR3 is TGTGCCAGCAGTGAATGGCAGGCGGACGAAGCTTTCTTT.

This sequence joins TRBV5-5 and TRBJ2-7; TRBD2 is a possible D gene (6 bases). Between the trimmed V and J ends, which lost 0 bases and 3 bases, there was a span of 13 bases. Looked up from germline, CDR1 is SGHKS and CDR2 is YYEKEE (reference sequence). The CDR3 sequence is 15 residues long. The DNA for the CDR3 is TGTGCCAGCAGCTTGGGGCGGGATTGGGGCTACGAGCAGTACGTC. This encodes CASSLGRDWGYEQYV.

The V and J genes are TRBV20-1 and TRBJ2-7; tentatively, D is TRBD2 (6 bases). Germline assignment: CDR1 DFQATT and CDR2 SNEGSKA (reference sequence). V lost 5 bases and J 9 bases, leaving 14 bases between the germline ends. There are 11 residues in the CDR3. The CDR3 DNA reads TGCAGTGCTCCGACTAGTCCCAGGCAGTACTTC. This encodes CSAPTSPRQYF.

To note about this clone: A read error may account for a junction end that differs from germline. The chain employs TRBV7-7 and TRBJ2-1, with TRBD2 matching 8 bases. This CDR3 is built from 17 residues. Per the germline V gene, CDR1 is SSHAT and CDR2 is FNYEAQ (reference sequence). CDR3 DNA: TGTGCTAGCAGCCCCGTGGAGCGGGAGTATGGGTACAATGAGCAGTTCTTC. It specifies CASSPVEREYGYNEQFF.